This T cell receptor (beta chain) was documented in a study of CD8+ T cells in alopecia areata (dated by TCRdb to 2016 to 2019). In terms of the full investigation: The treated patients took part in an open-label pilot trial in which moderate-to-severe alopecia areata was treated with oral tofacitinib at 5 to 10 mg twice daily. Tofacitinib was given for 6 to 18 months, followed by 6 months of follow-up off drug to assess delayed response and recurrence. Disease severity in treated patients was measured with the SALT score, which quantifies the percentage of affected scalp surface area. High-throughput TCRbeta sequencing was used to examine T cell clonal expansion in alopecia areata in both the C3H/HeJ mouse model and human patients. In humans, TCRbeta sequencing was performed on scalp tissue and on sorted CD4+ and CD8+ peripheral blood T cells from healthy controls and from patients with patchy or totalis/universalis alopecia areata. Patients on tofacitinib were biopsied at baseline and after 4 and 24 weeks of treatment, and several of the patients also had a later scalp biopsy. Clonality in the scalp was compared among normal scalp (n=4), patchy alopecia areata scalp (n=8), and alopecia totalis/universalis scalp (n=8). RNA came from the PAXgene miRNA kit for fixed scalp, the miRNeasy kit for PBMCs, and the RNeasy kit for mouse skin. Amplification of TCRbeta CDR3 regions was done by immunoSEQ multiplex PCR using 35 Vbeta forward primers and 13 Jbeta reverse primers.

As regards this clone: Its antigen has not been determined. There are no base qualities to consult, and no much larger clone falls within one base.

The sample's time point, from its label and the paper: 4 weeks on oral tofacitinib. The treatment or condition label of this sample denotes: oral pan-JAK inhibitor, 5-10 mg twice daily. Lesional scalp punch biopsies and peripheral blood were obtained from alopecia areata patients. PBMCs were isolated by density centrifugation and stained for CD3, CD4 and CD8, after which CD4+ and CD8+ T cells were sorted on a FACSAria. The CDR3 sequence holds 14 residues, the cysteine and phenylalanine included. This entry keeps only the CDR3 DNA: 42 bases, framed from base 1. For this chain, trimming is 4 bases at the V end and 3 bases at the J end, and the number of junction bases without a gene match is 9. The CDR1 and CDR2 encoded by the germline V gene are SQVTM and ANQGSEA. Library prep was done by the immunoSEQ multiplex PCR assay. RNA was extracted from all samples and reverse transcribed into cDNA as template for TCR sequencing. SuperScript III was used to make first-strand cDNA, primed with a 2:1 mix of oligo-dT and random hexamers. Amplification bias was assessed with a synthetic immune receptor repertoire, and residual bias was removed computationally. The authors processed their data as follows. After raw reads were preprocessed to remove errors, the CDR3 was defined following IMGT conventions as running from the conserved cysteine to phenylalanine. Clonality was calculated as 1 minus Shannon entropy normalized by log2 of the number of productive unique TCRs. Scalp TCRbeta sequences were cross-referenced with sorted blood CD4 and CD8 repertoires so that the CD4 or CD8 identity of scalp clones could be inferred. TCRdb re-hosts the immuneACCESS table, in-frame sequences only. Its copies lack some clones; in the studies checked, an unresolved V gene accounts for under half of them, and the cause for the rest is not known. That table is the source of V, J and clone size, and D and trimming were worked out from the DNA. The sample table holds approximately 200,000 clones, of which about 60% were seen once. Jointly, the top ten make up approximately 3.4% of the sample.

Beyond this particular receptor, the publication reports: Shared TCR sequences between patients were less evident than in mice, which may be partly attributable to HLA diversity in the patient population. During tofacitinib treatment, many expanded lesional clones stuck around in both scalp and blood, and this persistence may partly explain why relapse happens after treatment is stopped. Compared with normal scalp, lesional scalp had higher clonality and more expanded CD8+ clones, particularly in alopecia totalis/universalis, a pattern that suggests antigenic drive. Resident alphabeta T cells in normal human skin are also sequenced, complicating scalp TCR repertoire analysis, unlike mouse skin dominated by gammadelta T cells. Tofacitinib significantly lowered scalp clonality and the number of expanded CD8+ clones among the top 100 scalp clones. Because the treated cohort was small and had only one nonresponder, larger studies are needed to examine links between baseline CD8+ expansion and response.

The specimen was CD4+ T cells sorted from blood, collected at week 4, from a patient treated with tofacitinib. The receptor's source is a human donor with alopecia areata. The sequence joins TRBV29-1 to TRBJ2-7, with TRBD1 matching 7 junction bases. Here is the DNA: TGCAGCGTTGGGCGGACAGGTCGGGTCTACGAGCAGTACTTC. It specifies CSVGRTGRVYEQYF.